This TCR beta chain was recovered during a study of metastatic and nonmetastatic thyroid tumors (dated by TCRdb to about 2020). Some background on the complete study: Repertoires were compared across peripheral blood and tumor or nodule tissue samples from malignant and benign thyroid patients.

Concerning this clone itself: Its antigen remains unidentified. One end of the junction varies from germline; a read error may be responsible.

None of the patients had been given any treatment before thyroid surgery. Using T-cell receptor beta sequencing, the researchers looked back retrospectively at clinical samples from patients, gathered between about 2012 and 2018. The CDR3 runs 15 amino acids, cysteine and phenylalanine included. The kept DNA is CDR3 alone, 45 bases in frame from the first base. Taken from the germline V gene, the CDR1 and CDR2 loops are MNHEY and SVGAGI. Results and caveats for the whole study, not just this receptor: In both blood and tumor samples, TCR beta diversity was reported to be significantly higher in malignant tumors than in benign nodules.

The library was produced with PCR. TCRdb names Illumina HiSeq 4000 as the instrument used. High-throughput sequencing was used to profile the TCR beta-chain CDR3 region of each patient. The published analysis was carried out like this. A classifier to discriminate distant-metastatic papillary thyroid cancer patients was built from CDR3 differences across clinicopathological groups. The Shannon index was used to measure repertoire diversity, and the Morisita-Horn index was used to measure how similar tumor and blood repertoires were. Using fastp trimming at Q25 and MiXCR clonotype assembly, TCRdb reanalyzed the public sequencing data and kept in-frame beta chains. These V and J calls derive from TCRdb rather than the authors' analysis. The sample profile shows tens of thousands of clones; 20% to 25% of them were found once. In total, the top ten clones hold approximately 2.3% of the sample.

The sequenced sample consisted of blood. This TCR was recovered from a female donor with papillary thyroid cancer or a benign thyroid nodule (not recorded which). Some clones in this sample may be carry-over from other donors' samples. The V and J segments used are TRBV6-5 and TRBJ1-1; the D gene is not confidently resolved. The CDR3 is CASSYGKAMNTEDFF. The DNA sequence is TGTGCCAGCAGTTACGGGAAAGCCATGAACACTGAAGATTTCTTT.